The clone carrying this T cell receptor beta chain was counted at least ten times. Its antigen is as yet unknown. The three twin pairs were reared together, likely meeting the same infections. The sample is drawn from a study of identical twins' blood T cells. The J segment lost 1 base and the V segment lost 4 bases, leaving 6 bases of the junction unmatched. The CDR3 runs 15 residues. Germline assignment: CDR1 MGHDK and CDR2 SYGVNS. The study's findings and limits: Twins reportedly had markedly more similar V usage than unrelated donors, even among out-of-frame TCRbeta clonotypes.

Libraries were made from RNA as TCR cDNA, using a modified protocol. TCRdb re-called the 5' RACE reads through MiXCR, storing one row per CDR3 protein. The sample contains roughly 380,000 distinct CDR3 sequences, roughly 30% of which appear only once. The gene calls are TRBV25-1 and TRBJ2-7; the match to TRBD2 covers 8 bases. The specimen was PBMCs. This receptor was taken from a woman aged 18-49 years in good health. The CDR3 protein is CASSATSGLSYEQYF. The DNA of the CDR3 is TGTGCCAGCAGTGCTACTAGCGGATTATCCTACGAGCAGTACTTC.